Listed below are T cell receptor beta chains from one sample, sequenced in a study of long-term antiretroviral therapy in people with HIV. The protocol was immunoSEQ multiplex PCR, while the TCRdb copy is restricted to in-frame clones and leaves out a portion. Found here are about 15,000 clones, just over 85% of them singletons; the top ten hold about 15%. This material consisted of unsorted PBMCs, taken more than 2.2 years before starting antiretroviral therapy. The receptor set was obtained from a woman younger than 45 with HIV. Both conserved end residues are part of each CDR3. A D gene is named only where the DNA matches it firmly. Rows may omit the clone size; those that give it use once, few, many or a size class.

.	TRBV19	TRBJ1-2	.	TGTGCCAGTAGTTACCCGCAGGGGATTGGGTATGGCTACACCTTC	CASSYPQGIGYGYTF
.	TRBV6-7	TRBJ1-5	.	TGTGCCAGCAGTTACTCCCTCAGCAATCAGCCCCAGCATTTT	CASSYSLSNQPQHF
.	TRBV5-4	TRBJ2-2	TRBD2	TGTGCCAGCAGCTCCCGCGGGGGGGCCGACACCGGGGAGCTGTTTTTT	CASSSRGGADTGELFF
.	TRBV5-4	TRBJ1-2	TRBD1	TGTGCCAGCAGCTCACCAATACAGGGGTCCTATGGCTACACCTTC	CASSSPIQGSYGYTF
.	TRBV7-2	TRBJ2-1	TRBD2	TGTGCCAGCAGCCAGCGGGGGGGCACCTATGAGCAGTTCTTC	CASSQRGGTYEQFF
.	TRBV30	TRBJ1-3	.	TGTGCCTGGGCCCCTCCTCCGGGGACCATATATTTT	CAWAPPPGTIYF
.	TRBV30	TRBJ1-2	.	TGTGCCTGGAGTACCCAAAACTATGGCTACACCTTC	CAWSTQNYGYTF
few	TRBV5-6	TRBJ2-1	TRBD1	TGTGCCAGCAGCTTGGAAGGGGGCGAGTTCTTC	CASSLEGGEFF
.	TRBV9	TRBJ1-2	TRBD1	TGTGCCAGCAGCCCCCGACAGGGCGGCTATGGCTACACCTTC	CASSPRQGGYGYTF
once	TRBV14	TRBJ2-5	TRBD1	TGTGCCAGCAGCCCGAGGGACAGGGGGGAGACCCAGTACTTC	CASSPRDRGETQYF
.	TRBV7-8	TRBJ1-1	TRBD1	TGTGCCAGCAGCCTAAGGACAGGGGTTAACACTGAAGCTTTCTTT	CASSLRTGVNTEAFF
few	TRBV29-1	TRBJ2-7	.	TGCAGCGCTTGGTCCCAAGGACCTGGAGGGGAGCAGTACTTC	CSAWSQGPGGEQYF
.	TRBV25-1	TRBJ1-6	.	TGTGCCAGCAGTGACCTTCAGGGAGGGGGCTCCTATAATTCACCCCTCCACTTT	CASSDLQGGGSYNSPLHF
.	TRBV19	TRBJ2-7	TRBD1	TGTGCCAGTGGTCCGGGACAGTCCTACGAGCAGTACTTC	CASGPGQSYEQYF
once	TRBV6-5	TRBJ1-1	.	TGTGCCAGCAGAGTGGGAGGGGGGAACACTGAAGCTTTCTTT	CASRVGGGNTEAFF
.	TRBV19	TRBJ2-6	.	TGTGCCAGTACCCCCTCGCGCTCTGGGGCCAACGTCCTGACTTTC	CASTPSRSGANVLTF
.	TRBV10-3	TRBJ2-2	.	TGTGCCATCAGTGAAGGGTGGGAAGACACCGGGGAGCTGTTTTTT	CAISEGWEDTGELFF
.	TRBV18	TRBJ2-5	.	TGTGCCAGCTCACCACGGGGAGAGACCCAGTACTTC	CASSPRGETQYF
.	TRBV7-9	TRBJ2-7	TRBD1	TGTGCCAGCAGCTCCGTGGACAGGATCCCCTACGAGCAGTACTTC	CASSSVDRIPYEQYF
.	TRBV5-6	TRBJ1-2	.	TGTGCCAGCAGCTCGTTGTGGGGTTTGGTAGACAAAAGGTATGGCTACACCTTC	CASSSLWGLVDKRYGYTF
.	TRBV6-5	TRBJ1-1	.	TGTGCCAGCAGCAACCTTTATGAAGCTTTCTTT	CASSNLYEAFF
once	TRBV7-2	TRBJ1-1	.	TGTGCCAGCAGCCCCGGGGGGGCCAACACTGAAGCTTTCTTT	CASSPGGANTEAFF
.	TRBV7-9	TRBJ2-1	TRBD2	TGTGCCAGCAGCTTGGGTATGCGGGGGGGCTCCTACAATGAGCAGTTCTTC	CASSLGMRGGSYNEQFF
few	TRBV5-1	TRBJ2-2	TRBD2	TGCGCCAGCAAGGGACTAGCGATAGCCGGGGAGCTGTTTTTT	CASKGLAIAGELFF
.	TRBV7-9	TRBJ2-7	TRBD1	TGTGCTAGCAGCTTAGATCCGACAGGGGACAACGAGCAGTACTTC	CASSLDPTGDNEQYF
.	TRBV19	TRBJ1-2	.	TGTGCCAGTAGTATAACACAGGGTAATGGCTACACCTTC	CASSITQGNGYTF
once	TRBV4-1	TRBJ2-5	.	TGCGCCAGCAGCCAAGTCCACTCCGGACTGGGCGAGGAGACCCAGTACTTC	CASSQVHSGLGEETQYF
.	TRBV5-6	TRBJ1-1	.	TGTGCCAGCAGCTTGGCCACAGTCCTGAACACTGAAGCTTTCTTT	CASSLATVLNTEAFF
once	TRBV19	TRBJ1-1	.	TGTGCCAGTACCCCTTGGGACCCGAACACTGAAGCTTTCTTT	CASTPWDPNTEAFF
.	TRBV4-1	TRBJ2-5	.	TGCGCCAGCAGCCAAGATGGCCTAGCTGGGGAGACCCAGTACTTC	CASSQDGLAGETQYF
.	TRBV2	TRBJ1-5	.	TGTGCCAGCAGTGAACTAAGGGGCAGCAATCAGCCCCAGCATTTT	CASSELRGSNQPQHF
.	TRBV19	TRBJ2-1	TRBD2	TGTGCCAGTATCGGGGGGAACTCCTACAATGAGCAGTTCTTC	CASIGGNSYNEQFF
.	TRBV4-3	TRBJ1-2	.	TGCGCCAGCAGCCAAGATAACAACCAGGGTTCAGGGGATCGATTCTATGGCTACACCTTC	CASSQDNNQGSGDRFYGYTF
.	TRBV7-2	TRBJ2-7	.	TGTGCCAGCAGCTTAGGTCCCAATTCCGAGCAGTACTTC	CASSLGPNSEQYF
.	TRBV4-1	TRBJ1-2	TRBD1	TGCGCCAGCAGCCAAGTGGGACAGGGGCCCTACCTTGGCTACACCTTC	CASSQVGQGPYLGYTF
.	TRBV2	TRBJ1-1	TRBD1	TGTGCCAGCAGGGGGACAGGACTGAACACTGAAGCTTTCTTT	CASRGTGLNTEAFF
.	TRBV5-1	TRBJ2-1	TRBD1	TGCGCCAGCAGCTTAGGGGCCCTACAGGGGTACAATGAGCAGTTCTTC	CASSLGALQGYNEQFF
once	TRBV4-1	TRBJ2-2	TRBD1	TGCGCCAGCAGCCAGCTAGGACAGGCCACCGGGGAGCTGTTTTTT	CASSQLGQATGELFF
.	TRBV7-9	TRBJ1-2	.	TGTGCCAGCAGCTTAGGCACAGGACATCAAGGATTTATCTATGGCTACACCTTC	CASSLGTGHQGFIYGYTF
.	TRBV5-4	TRBJ2-1	.	TGTGCCAGCAGGGGGGGGGCCTATGAGCAGTTCTTC	CASRGGAYEQFF
.	TRBV6-5	TRBJ2-7	TRBD1	TGTGCCAGCAGTTACAGGGCCGGGACAGGGGGCTACGAGCAGTACTTC	CASSYRAGTGGYEQYF
.	TRBV7-9	TRBJ1-1	.	TGTGCCAGCAGCTTGACCCGGGGACTTGGGGCTGAAGCTTTCTTT	CASSLTRGLGAEAFF
.	TRBV9	TRBJ2-1	.	TGTGCCAGCAGCGTAGGGGGTGGGGCGGGCATTGGTAATGAGCAGTTCTTC	CASSVGGGAGIGNEQFF